This T cell receptor (beta chain) was obtained from a study of monozygotic twins with cystic fibrosis. Assay used: immunoSEQ multiplex PCR; TCRdb lists only in-frame clones, some missing. The repertoire holds tens of thousands of clones, 84% seen once, with roughly 1.7% in the top ten. Study conclusions and caveats: Nucleotide-identical clonotype sharing was significantly higher within monozygotic CF twin pairs than between unrelated CF individuals. The repertoire was suggested to be naive-dominated, clonality median roughly 0.0091.

Worth noting for this clone: What it binds is not known.

This sequence originates from a girl aged 2 to 9 with cystic fibrosis. The sample was blood.

The chain's CDR3 is CASSSNGGTEAFF. Here the CDR3 DNA reads TGTGCCAGCTCATCAAACGGTGGGACTGAAGCTTTCTTT. The rearrangement joins TRBV18 to TRBJ1-1; D ambiguous. CDR3 length: 13 residues. The V gene's germline CDR1 is KGHSH and CDR2 LQKENI. The V gene lost 5 bases and the J gene lost 5 bases, with 12 bases spanning the gap.